What follows is one T cell receptor (beta chain) and its context. How the authors handled the data: Reference gene primer amplification gave estimated nucleated cell counts. Profiling relied on immunoSEQ multiplex PCR, and the TCRdb table lists in-frame clones only, not all of them. The V and J calls and the clone size are those of that table, but D and trimming were determined from the DNA. This table has around 250,000 clones, about 82% appearing once. This record belongs to a study of blood T cell repertoires in COVID-19. Background on the study: Both acute and convalescent COVID-19 samples were obtained from the United States, Italy and Spain. Sources were T cells, B-cell-depleted T cells, or PBMCs; the material itself was cDNA or gDNA.

The germline CDR1 and CDR2 sequences are SGHRS and YFSETQ. This CDR3 contains 15 residues. The germline V and J ends were trimmed by 4 bases and 7 bases, with 18 bases remaining between them. This chain joins TRBV5-1 and TRBJ1-5; D may be TRBD1 (6 bases). The sequence derives from an elderly man with acute or convalescent COVID-19. What was sequenced was peripheral blood. CDR3 in amino acids: CASSLEGRGSQPQHF. The CDR3 nucleotides read TGCGCCAGCAGCCTAGAGGGCAGGGGAAGCCAGCCCCAGCATTTT.